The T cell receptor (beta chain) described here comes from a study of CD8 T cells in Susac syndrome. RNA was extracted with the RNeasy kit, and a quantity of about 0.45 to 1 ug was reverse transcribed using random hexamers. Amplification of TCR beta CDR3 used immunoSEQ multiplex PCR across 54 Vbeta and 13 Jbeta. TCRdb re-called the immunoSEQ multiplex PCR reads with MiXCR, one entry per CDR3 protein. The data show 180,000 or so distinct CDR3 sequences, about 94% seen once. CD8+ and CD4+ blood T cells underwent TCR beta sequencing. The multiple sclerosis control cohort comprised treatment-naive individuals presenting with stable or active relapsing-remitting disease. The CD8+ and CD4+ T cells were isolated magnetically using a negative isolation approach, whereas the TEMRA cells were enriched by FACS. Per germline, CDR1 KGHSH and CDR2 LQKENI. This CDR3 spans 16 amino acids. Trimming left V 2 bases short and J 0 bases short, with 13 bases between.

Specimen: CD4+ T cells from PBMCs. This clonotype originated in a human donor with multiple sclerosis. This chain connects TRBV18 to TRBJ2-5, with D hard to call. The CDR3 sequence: CASSPLFTPDQETQYF. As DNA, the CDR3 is TGTGCCAGCTCACCATTGTTTACTCCAGACCAAGAGACCCAGTACTTC.